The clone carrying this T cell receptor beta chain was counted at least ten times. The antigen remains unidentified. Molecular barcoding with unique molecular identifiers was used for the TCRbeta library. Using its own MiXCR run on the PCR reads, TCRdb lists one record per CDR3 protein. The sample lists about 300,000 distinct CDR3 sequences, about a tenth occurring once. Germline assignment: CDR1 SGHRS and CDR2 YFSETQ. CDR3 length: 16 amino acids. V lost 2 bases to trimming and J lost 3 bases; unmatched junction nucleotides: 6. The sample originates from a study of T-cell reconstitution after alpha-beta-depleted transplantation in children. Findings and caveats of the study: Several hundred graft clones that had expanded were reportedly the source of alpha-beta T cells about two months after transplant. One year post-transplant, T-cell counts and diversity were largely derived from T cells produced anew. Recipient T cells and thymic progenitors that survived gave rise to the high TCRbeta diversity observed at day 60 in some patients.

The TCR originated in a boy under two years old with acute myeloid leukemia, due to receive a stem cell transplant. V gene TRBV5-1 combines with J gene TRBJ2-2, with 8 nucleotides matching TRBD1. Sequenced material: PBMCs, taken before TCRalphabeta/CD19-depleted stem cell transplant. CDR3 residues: CASSLSRGRDTGELFF. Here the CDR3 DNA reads TGCGCCAGCAGCTTATCCAGGGGGCGGGACACCGGGGAGCTGTTTTTT.